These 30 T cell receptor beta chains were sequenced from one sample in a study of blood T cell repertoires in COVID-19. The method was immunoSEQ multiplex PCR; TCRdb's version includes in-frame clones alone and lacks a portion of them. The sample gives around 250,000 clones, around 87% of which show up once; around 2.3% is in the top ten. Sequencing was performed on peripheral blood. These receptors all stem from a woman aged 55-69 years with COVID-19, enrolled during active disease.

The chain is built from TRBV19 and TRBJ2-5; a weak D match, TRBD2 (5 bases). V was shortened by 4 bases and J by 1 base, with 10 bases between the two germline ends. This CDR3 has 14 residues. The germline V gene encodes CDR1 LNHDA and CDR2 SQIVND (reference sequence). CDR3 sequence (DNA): TGTGCCAGTAGTAACCCCGCGGGCCAAGAGACCCAGTACTTC. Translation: CASSNPAGQETQYF.

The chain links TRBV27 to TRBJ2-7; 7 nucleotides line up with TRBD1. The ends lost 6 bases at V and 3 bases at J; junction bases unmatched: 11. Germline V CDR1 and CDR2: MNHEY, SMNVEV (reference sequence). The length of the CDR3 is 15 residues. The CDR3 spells CASRLHDRALYEQYF. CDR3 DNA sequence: TGTGCCAGCAGATTACACGACAGGGCACTCTACGAGCAGTACTTC.

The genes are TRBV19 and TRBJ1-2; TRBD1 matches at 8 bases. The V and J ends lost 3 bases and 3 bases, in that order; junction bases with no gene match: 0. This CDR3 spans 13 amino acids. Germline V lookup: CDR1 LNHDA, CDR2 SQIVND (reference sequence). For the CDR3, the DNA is TGTGCCAGTAGTATGGGACAGGACTATGGCTACACCTTC. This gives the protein CASSMGQDYGYTF.

This chain's CDR3 is CASSLFGMAGNQPQHF. CDR3 nucleotide sequence: TGTGCCAGCAGCCTGTTCGGCATGGCAGGGAATCAGCCCCAGCATTTT. This rearrangement joins TRBV5-4 to TRBJ1-5, with a weak D call TRBD1 (5 bases). The CDR3 length is 16 residues. From germline, CDR1 is SGHNT and CDR2 YYREEE (reference sequence). Trimming shortened V by 4 bases and J by 4 bases, and 18 bases separated the two germline ends.

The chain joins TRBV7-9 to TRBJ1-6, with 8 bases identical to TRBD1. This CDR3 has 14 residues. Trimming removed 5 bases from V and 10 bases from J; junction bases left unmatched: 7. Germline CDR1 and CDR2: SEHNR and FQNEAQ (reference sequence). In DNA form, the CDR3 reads TGTGCCAGCAGCCATAGACAGGGGAACTCACCCCTCCACTTT. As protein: CASSHRQGNSPLHF.

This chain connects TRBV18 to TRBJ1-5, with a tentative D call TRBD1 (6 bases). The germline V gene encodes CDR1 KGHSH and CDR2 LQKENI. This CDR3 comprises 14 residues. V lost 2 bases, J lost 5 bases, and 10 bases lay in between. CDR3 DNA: TGTGCCAGCTCACCATCTGGGGGCGATCAGCCCCAGCATTTT. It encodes CASSPSGGDQPQHF.

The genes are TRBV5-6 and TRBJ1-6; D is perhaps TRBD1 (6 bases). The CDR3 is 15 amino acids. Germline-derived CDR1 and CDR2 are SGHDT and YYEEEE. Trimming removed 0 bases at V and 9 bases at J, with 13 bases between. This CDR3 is CASSLASDRSSPLHF. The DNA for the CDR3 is TGTGCCAGCAGCTTGGCGTCCGACAGGTCTTCACCCCTCCACTTT.

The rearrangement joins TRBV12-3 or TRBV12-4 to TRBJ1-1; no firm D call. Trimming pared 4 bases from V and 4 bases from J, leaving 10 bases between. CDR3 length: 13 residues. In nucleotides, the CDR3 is TGTGCCAGCAGTTACTACCGGGTCACTGAAGCTTTCTTT. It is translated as CASSYYRVTEAFF.

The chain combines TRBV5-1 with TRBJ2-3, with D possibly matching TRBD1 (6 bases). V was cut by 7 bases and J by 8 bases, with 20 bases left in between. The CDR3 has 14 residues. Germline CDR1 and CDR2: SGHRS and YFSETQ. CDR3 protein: CASHATGGGGTQYF. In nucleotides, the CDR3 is TGCGCCAGCCATGCGACAGGAGGAGGTGGTACGCAGTATTTT.

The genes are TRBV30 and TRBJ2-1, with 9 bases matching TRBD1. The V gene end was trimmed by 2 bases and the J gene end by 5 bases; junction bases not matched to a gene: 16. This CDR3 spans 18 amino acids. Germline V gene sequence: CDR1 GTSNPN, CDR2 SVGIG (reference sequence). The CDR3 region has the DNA TGTGCCTGGAGTCCCCCAGGAGGAGGGACAGGGCTTGACAATGAGCAGTTCTTC. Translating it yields CAWSPPGGGTGLDNEQFF.

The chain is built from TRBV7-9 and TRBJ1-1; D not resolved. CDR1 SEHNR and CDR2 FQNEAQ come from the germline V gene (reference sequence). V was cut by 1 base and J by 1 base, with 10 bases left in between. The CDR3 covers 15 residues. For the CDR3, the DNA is TGTGCCAGCAGCTTAGATGGGCAGAGGAACACTGAAGCTTTCTTT. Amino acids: CASSLDGQRNTEAFF.

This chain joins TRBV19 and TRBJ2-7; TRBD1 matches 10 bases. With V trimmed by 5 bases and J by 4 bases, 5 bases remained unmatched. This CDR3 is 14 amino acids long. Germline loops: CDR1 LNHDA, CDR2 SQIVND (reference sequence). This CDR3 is CASSARDRGYEQYF. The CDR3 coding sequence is TGTGCCAGTAGTGCCCGGGACAGGGGATACGAGCAGTACTTC.

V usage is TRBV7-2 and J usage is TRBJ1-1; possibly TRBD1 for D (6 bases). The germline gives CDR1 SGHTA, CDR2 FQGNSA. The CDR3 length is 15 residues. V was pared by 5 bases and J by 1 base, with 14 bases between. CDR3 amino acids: CASSLSPGQNTEAFF. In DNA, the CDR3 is TGTGCCAGCAGCCTAAGCCCGGGACAGAACACTGAAGCTTTCTTT.

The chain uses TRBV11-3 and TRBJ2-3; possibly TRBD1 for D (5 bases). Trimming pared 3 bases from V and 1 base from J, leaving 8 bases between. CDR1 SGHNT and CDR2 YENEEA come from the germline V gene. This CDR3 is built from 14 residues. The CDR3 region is CASSLLGRTDTQYF. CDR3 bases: TGTGCCAGCAGCTTGTTGGGGCGCACAGATACGCAGTATTTT.

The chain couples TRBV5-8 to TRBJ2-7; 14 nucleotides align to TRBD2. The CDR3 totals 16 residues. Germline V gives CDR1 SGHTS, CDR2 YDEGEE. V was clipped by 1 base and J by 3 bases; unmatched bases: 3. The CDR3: CASSLRLAGGNYEQYF. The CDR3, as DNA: TGTGCCAGCAGCTTGAGACTAGCGGGGGGGAACTACGAGCAGTACTTC.

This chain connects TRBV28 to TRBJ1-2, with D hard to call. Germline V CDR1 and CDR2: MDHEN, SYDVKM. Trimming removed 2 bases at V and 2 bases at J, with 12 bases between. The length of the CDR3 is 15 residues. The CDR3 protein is CASSLGGSLNYGYTF. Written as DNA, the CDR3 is TGTGCCAGCAGTTTAGGAGGGAGCCTGAACTATGGCTACACCTTC.

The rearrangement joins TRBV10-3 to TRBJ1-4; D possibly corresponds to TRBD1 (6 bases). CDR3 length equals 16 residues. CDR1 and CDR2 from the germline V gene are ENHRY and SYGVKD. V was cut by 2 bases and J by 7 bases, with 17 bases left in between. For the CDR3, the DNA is TGTGCCATCAGTGAGCGGGGGGGGGCCACGAGTGAAAAACTGTTTTTT. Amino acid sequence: CAISERGGATSEKLFF.

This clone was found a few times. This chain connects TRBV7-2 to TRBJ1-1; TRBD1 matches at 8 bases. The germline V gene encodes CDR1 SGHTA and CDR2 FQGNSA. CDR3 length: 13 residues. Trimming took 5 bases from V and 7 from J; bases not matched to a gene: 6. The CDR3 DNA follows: TGTGCCAGCAGCCCTGGACAGGGAGGTGAAGCTTTCTTT. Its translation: CASSPGQGGEAFF.

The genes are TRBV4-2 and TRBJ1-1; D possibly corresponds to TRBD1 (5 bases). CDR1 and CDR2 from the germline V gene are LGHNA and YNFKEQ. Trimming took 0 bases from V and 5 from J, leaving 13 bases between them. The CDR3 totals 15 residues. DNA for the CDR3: TGTGCCAGCAGCCAAGATTTAGCAGGGAAAACTGAAGCTTTCTTT. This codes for CASSQDLAGKTEAFF.

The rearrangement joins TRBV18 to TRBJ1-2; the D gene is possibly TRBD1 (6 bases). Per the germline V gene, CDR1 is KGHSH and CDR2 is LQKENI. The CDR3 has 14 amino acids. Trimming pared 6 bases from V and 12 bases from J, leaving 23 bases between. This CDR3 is CASSPGLDRDTDTF. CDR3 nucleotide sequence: TGTGCCAGCTCCCCTGGTCTGGACCGGGACACCGACACCTTC.

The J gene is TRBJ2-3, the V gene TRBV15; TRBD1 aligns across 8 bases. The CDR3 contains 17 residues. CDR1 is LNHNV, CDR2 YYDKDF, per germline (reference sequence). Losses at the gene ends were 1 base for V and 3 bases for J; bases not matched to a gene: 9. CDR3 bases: TGTGCCACCAGCAGAGGTTCAGGGGGCGCAGAGACAGATACGCAGTATTTT. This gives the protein CATSRGSGGAETDTQYF.

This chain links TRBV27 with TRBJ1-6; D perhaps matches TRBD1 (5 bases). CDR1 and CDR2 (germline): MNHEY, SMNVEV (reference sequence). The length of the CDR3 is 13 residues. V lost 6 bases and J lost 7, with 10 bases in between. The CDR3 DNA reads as TGTGCCAGCAGCACCAGGGTAAATTCACCCCTCCACTTT. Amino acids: CASSTRVNSPLHF.

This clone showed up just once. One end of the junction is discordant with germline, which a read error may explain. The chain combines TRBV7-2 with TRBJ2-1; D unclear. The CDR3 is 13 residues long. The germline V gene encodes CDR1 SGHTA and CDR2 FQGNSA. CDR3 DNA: TGTGCCAGCAGCTTAAATTCCTTCAATGAGCAGTTCTTC. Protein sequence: CASSLNSFNEQFF.

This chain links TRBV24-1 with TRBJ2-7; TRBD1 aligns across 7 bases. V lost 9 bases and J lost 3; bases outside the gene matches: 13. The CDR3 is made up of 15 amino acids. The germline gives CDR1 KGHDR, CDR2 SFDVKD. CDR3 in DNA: TGTGCCACCCGCCCCGGAGACAGGGACGGCTACGAGCAGTACTTC. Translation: CATRPGDRDGYEQYF.

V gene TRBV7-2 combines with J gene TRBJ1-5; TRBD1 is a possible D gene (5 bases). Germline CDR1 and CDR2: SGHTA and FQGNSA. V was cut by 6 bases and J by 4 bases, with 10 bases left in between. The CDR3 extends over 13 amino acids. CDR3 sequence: CASSPDRNQPQHF. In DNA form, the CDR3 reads TGTGCCAGCAGTCCCGACAGAAATCAGCCCCAGCATTTT.

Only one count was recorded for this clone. The CDR3 DNA is TGTGCCAGCAGCCAAAGGGGGCAGGTTAATGAAAAACTGTTTTTT. Residues: CASSQRGQVNEKLFF. The rearrangement uses TRBV4-2 and TRBJ1-4, with 7 bases aligning to TRBD1. The V gene's germline CDR1 is LGHNA and CDR2 YNFKEQ. The CDR3 runs to 15 residues. After removal of 2 bases from V and 4 bases from J, the junction contained 4 bases not matched to a gene.

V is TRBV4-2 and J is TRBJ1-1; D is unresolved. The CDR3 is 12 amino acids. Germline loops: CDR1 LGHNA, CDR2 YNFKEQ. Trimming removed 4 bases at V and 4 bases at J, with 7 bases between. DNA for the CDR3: TGTGCCAGCAGCCTGGAGGGCACTGAAGCTTTCTTT. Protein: CASSLEGTEAFF.

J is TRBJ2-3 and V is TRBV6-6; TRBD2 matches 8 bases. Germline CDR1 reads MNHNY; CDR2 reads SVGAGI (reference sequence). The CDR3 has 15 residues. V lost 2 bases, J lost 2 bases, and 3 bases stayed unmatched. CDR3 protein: CASSYRSGATDTQYF. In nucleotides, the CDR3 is TGTGCCAGCAGTTACCGTAGCGGGGCCACAGATACGCAGTATTTT.

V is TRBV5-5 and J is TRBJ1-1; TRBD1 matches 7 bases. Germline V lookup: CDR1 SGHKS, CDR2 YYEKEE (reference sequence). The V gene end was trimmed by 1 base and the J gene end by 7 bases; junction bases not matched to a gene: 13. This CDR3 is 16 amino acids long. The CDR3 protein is CASSLRPSDRAGEAFF. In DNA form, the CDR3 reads TGTGCCAGCAGCTTGCGCCCTTCAGACAGGGCGGGTGAAGCTTTCTTT.

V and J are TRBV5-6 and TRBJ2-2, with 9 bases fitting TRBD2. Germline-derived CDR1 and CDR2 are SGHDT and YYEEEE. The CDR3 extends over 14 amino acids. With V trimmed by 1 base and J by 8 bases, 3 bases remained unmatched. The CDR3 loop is CASSLSSGDGELFF. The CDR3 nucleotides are TGTGCCAGCAGCTTGTCTAGCGGGGATGGGGAGCTGTTTTTT.